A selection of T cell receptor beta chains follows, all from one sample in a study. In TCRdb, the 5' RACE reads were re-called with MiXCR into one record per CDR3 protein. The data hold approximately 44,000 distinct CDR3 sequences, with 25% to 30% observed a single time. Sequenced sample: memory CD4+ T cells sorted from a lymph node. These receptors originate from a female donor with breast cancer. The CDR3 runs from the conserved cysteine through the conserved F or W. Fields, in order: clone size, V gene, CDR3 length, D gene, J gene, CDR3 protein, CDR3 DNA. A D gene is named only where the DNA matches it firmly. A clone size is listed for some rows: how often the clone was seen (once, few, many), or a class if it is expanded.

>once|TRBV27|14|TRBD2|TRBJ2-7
CASSESGRADEQYF
TGTGCCAGCAGTGAAAGCGGGAGGGCCGACGAGCAGTACTTC
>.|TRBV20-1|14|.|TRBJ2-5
CSAGDSGWEETQYF
TGCAGTGCAGGGGACTCAGGGTGGGAAGAGACCCAGTACTTC
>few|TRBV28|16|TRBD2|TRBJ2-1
CASSRTSGGLYNEQFF
TGTGCCAGCAGCCGTACTAGCGGGGGGCTCTACAATGAGCAGTTCTTC
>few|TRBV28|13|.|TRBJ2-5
CASSFMGRETQYF
TGTGCCAGCAGTTTCATGGGGCGGGAGACCCAGTACTTC
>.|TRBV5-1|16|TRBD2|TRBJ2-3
CASSPSLAGGGDTQYF
TGCGCCAGCAGCCCTTCCCTAGCGGGGGGTGGCGATACGCAGTATTTT
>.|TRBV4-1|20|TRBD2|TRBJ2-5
CASSQRGLAGGPLVQETQYF
TGCGCCAGCAGCCAACGGGGACTAGCGGGGGGGCCCTTGGTTCAAGAGACCCAGTACTTC
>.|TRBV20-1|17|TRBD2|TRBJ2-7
CSARDFSRLALYNEQYF
TGCAGTGCTAGAGATTTTTCCCGACTAGCCCTTTACAACGAGCAGTACTTC
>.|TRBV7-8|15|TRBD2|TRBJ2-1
CASSFYSGGAGEQFF
TGTGCCAGCAGCTTTTACAGCGGGGGGGCGGGCGAGCAGTTCTTC
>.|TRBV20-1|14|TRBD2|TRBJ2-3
CSAPEGGYTDTQYF
TGCAGTGCCCCAGAGGGAGGGTACACAGATACGCAGTATTTT
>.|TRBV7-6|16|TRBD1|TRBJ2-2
CASSARTGINTGELFF
TGTGCCAGCAGCGCCCGGACAGGAATTAACACCGGGGAGCTGTTTTTT
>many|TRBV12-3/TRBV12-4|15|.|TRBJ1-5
CASSRAGNSNQPQHF
TGTGCCAGCAGCAGGGCAGGCAATAGCAATCAGCCCCAGCATTTT
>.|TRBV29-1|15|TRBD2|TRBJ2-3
CSVGLLAGEGDTQYF
TGCAGCGTTGGACTATTAGCGGGAGAGGGAGATACGCAGTATTTT
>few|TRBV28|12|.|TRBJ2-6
CASKRGANVLTF
TGTGCCAGCAAGAGGGGGGCCAACGTCCTGACTTTC
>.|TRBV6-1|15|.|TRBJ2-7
CASSEMVDGGSEQYF
TGTGCCAGCAGTGAAATGGTGGATGGGGGGTCCGAGCAGTACTTC
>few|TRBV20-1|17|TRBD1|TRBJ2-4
CSARTLWGTGDKNIQYF
TGCAGTGCTAGAACCCTTTGGGGGACAGGGGACAAAAACATTCAGTACTTC
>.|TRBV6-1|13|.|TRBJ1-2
CASSELKRMGYTF
TGTGCCAGCAGTGAATTGAAGCGTATGGGCTACACCTTC